This T cell receptor beta chain derives from a study of cytomegalovirus exposure and HLA in healthy donors. Germline CDR1 reads LNHDA; CDR2 reads SQIVND (reference sequence). Trimming cost V 8 bases and J 4 bases; bases outside gene matches: 6. The CDR3 consists of 14 residues. 60 Vbeta and 13 Jbeta primers were used in PCR. Assay used: immunoSEQ multiplex PCR; TCRdb lists only in-frame clones, some missing. Here the sample spans 87,000 or so clones, around 64% being singletons. This TCR was recovered from a man between 60 and 75 years old in good health and CMV-seronegative. Sequenced sample: PBMCs. This chain uses TRBV19 with TRBJ2-1, with 9 nucleotides matching TRBD2. The CDR3 DNA follows: TGTGCCAGTCAAGCGGGAGGACAATACAATGAGCAGTTCTTC. It codes for CASQAGGQYNEQFF.